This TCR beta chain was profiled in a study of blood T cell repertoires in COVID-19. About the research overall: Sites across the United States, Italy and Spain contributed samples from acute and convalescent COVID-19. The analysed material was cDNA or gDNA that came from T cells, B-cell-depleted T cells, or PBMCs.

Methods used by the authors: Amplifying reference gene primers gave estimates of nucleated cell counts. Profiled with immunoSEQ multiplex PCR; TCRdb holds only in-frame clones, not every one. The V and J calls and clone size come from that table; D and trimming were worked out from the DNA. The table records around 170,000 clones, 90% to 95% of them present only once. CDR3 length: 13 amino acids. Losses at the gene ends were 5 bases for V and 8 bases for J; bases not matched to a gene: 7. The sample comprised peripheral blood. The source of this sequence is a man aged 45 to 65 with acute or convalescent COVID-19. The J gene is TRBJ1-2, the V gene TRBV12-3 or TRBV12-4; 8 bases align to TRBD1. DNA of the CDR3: TGTGCCAGCAGTCCTCAGGGGGCGAGCGGCTACACCTTC. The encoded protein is CASSPQGASGYTF.